This TCR beta chain was sequenced for a study of cytomegalovirus exposure and HLA in healthy donors (dated by TCRdb to about 2017). At the level of the whole study: In an earlier analysis of fewer than 750 of the donors, 276 Gb of sequence data and approximately 120 million unique TCR beta sequences from 180 million or so T cells were reported. An early release covering around 630 HLA-typed donors comprised 250 to 350 gigabases of sequencing data and around 80 million unique TCR sequences. Of the roughly 400 genotyped donors, about 80% fell in the genetic ancestry cluster associated with self-reported Caucasian donors. The study aimed to test whether cataloging public T cell receptors could reveal signatures of past pathogen exposure. The study profiled the T cell repertoires of under 850 subjects by immunosequencing and related them to cytomegalovirus serostatus. A separate validation cohort of 90 to 150 different subjects was used in addition to the approximately 670-subject first cohort. High-throughput TCR immunosequencing, statistical association of individual TCRs with disease status, and machine learning were combined to predict cytomegalovirus infection status. To study patterns of TCR occurrence, a later analysis re-analyzed previously published TCR beta repertoires from around 700 donors and added high-resolution HLA genotyping. Rather than drawing on any new phenotypic data, the later analysis identified candidate immune exposures from TCR beta sequences and the way those sequences occurred across donors. In an earlier analysis of roughly 580 of the donors, high-throughput TCR beta sequencing was used to judge whether each TCR beta V gene segment behaved as functional or pseudogenic. Alongside the repertoire data, information on donor age, sex, ethnicity and CMV serostatus was compiled. In a later genetic analysis, genome-wide SNP genotypes for about 55% of the roughly 700 donors were used, and that subset was treated as a discovery cohort. All discovery cohort repertoires had been generated on a single sequencing platform. Class I and class II HLA loci were covered by the typing at four-digit resolution. Typing coverage differed by locus: A, B, C, DRB1 and DQB1 were typed in roughly 620-630 donors, DQA1 in 500 to 550, DPA1 in some 570, and DPB1 in 400 to 480. Four to six DR-DQ haplotypes were handled as single units for association and clustering, since linkage in the cohort was strong. Across around 400 genotyped donors of the cohort, an average of about 240,000 unique TCR beta nucleotide sequences per donor were sequenced, and 15% to 20% of those sequences were non-productive.

Turning to this clone: The specificity of this receptor is unknown. No much larger clonotype is one base removed from it; base qualities were not supplied.

The library was generated by the immunoSEQ multiplex PCR assay. For the multiplex PCR, a mixture combining 60 forward primers for TCR Vbeta segments and 13 reverse primers for TCR Jbeta segments was used. Amplification of the CDR3 region of rearranged TCR beta genes was performed with a multiplex PCR assay on genomic DNA. The Illumina HiSeq System was used to sequence the amplified TCR beta libraries as 87-base-pair reads. As for the authors' bioinformatics: In a later analysis, some 80 million unique TCR beta chains were counted across the 690 or so repertoires, and roughly 11 million of these chains were shared by at least two donors. Raw reads were error-corrected and collapsed into unique sequences by a nearest-neighbor algorithm in which closely related sequences were merged to remove PCR and sequencing errors. CDR3 sequences were aligned to IMGT reference sequences to assign V, D and J gene segments. For a sequence to be retained, a match of at least six nucleotides to both a V gene segment and a J gene segment was required. A rearrangement counted as productive if the CDR3 had no stop codons and remained in frame with V and J, and every other rearrangement counted as non-productive. CDR3 was defined according to IMGT convention as the region running from the second conserved V-encoded cysteine to the conserved J-encoded phenylalanine. Sequences without an unambiguous match to a single V gene segment were excluded from the earlier analysis of 500 to 700 of the donors. In an earlier analysis of some 590 of the donors, a V segment was called functional when productive rearrangements were above 56.7%, and segregating when the standard deviation between donors exceeded 5%. A statistical classification framework was built for diagnosing cytomegalovirus status from the catalog of TCR beta chain sequences. V and J gene assignment, in a later analysis, came from comparing TCR nucleotide sequences with IMGT/GENE-DB human TR gene sequences. In a later analysis, CDR3 sequences and most-parsimonious VDJ recombination scenarios were assigned using the TCRdist pipeline. In a later analysis, each TCR beta chain was defined by its CDR3 amino acid sequence together with its V-gene family, and reads lacking a unique V-gene family were excluded. To address suspected cross-contamination and a sequencing artifact, a later analysis removed 592 highly shared, low-generation-probability nucleotide sequences. A later analysis calculated a clonal expansion index for each public chain from normalized within-repertoire ranks of inferred template counts. A later analysis computed generation probabilities with a VDJ recombination model fitted to out-of-frame rearrangements, and checked the results against IGoR. Hypergeometric tests were used in a later analysis to score TCR-TCR, TCR-HLA and TCR-CMV co-occurrence, with a repertoire-size bias correction applied to the TCR pairs. In a later analysis, false discovery rates were estimated by permuting HLA or CMV assignments 20 times. In a later analysis, co-occurring TCRs were grouped using DBSCAN, with TCRdist sequence similarity added in when clustering inside HLA-allele-positive subsets. For co-occurrence clustering, repertoires with fewer than 30,000 or more than 120,000 public chains were excluded, along with roughly 5 repertoires with anomalous nucleotide sharing. TCRdb limited this immuneACCESS table to in-frame rearrangements with V and J called. A share of clones is missing; checked studies link under half to unresolved V genes, and the rest is unexplained. V, J and clone size are taken as reported in that table, and D and trimming were inferred from the DNA itself. Across this sample there are 150,000 to 200,000 clones, with 60% to 80% seen only once. The biggest ten clones account for roughly 2.9% of the sample.

V has 1 base trimmed and J has 2 bases trimmed; junction bases matching no gene number 5. Looking up the germline V gene yields CDR1 SGDLS and CDR2 YYNGEE. Reading from cysteine to phenylalanine, the CDR3 counts 16 amino acids. The kept DNA is CDR3 alone, 48 bases in frame from the first base. The cohort comprised 550 to 700 healthy bone marrow donors. At the time of sampling, every cohort member was nominally healthy, though immune exposures that went unrecorded were likely present. The donor tested CMV seronegative, placing the donor among the roughly 400 seronegative members of the cohort. A peripheral blood sample was provided by each donor, and peripheral blood mononuclear cells were used for TCR beta sequencing. The Qiagen DNeasy Blood Extraction Kit was used to extract genomic DNA from the blood cell samples. Points the paper makes about the study in general: In vitro tests confirmed that a few of the cytomegalovirus-associated TCR beta chains recognize cytomegalovirus antigens. A further reported finding was that TCR beta sequences accurately predicted the HLA-A and HLA-B alleles for most subjects in the first cohort. Linkage disequilibrium might explain the correlated functional status among segregating V segments, but an unknown experimental factor could not be excluded. Because counts were too low, approximately 15 rarely observed V segments, including chromosome 9 orphons, were excluded from the earlier analysis of several hundred of the donors. Specific HLA alleles were associated with over 15,000 TCR beta sequences at a false discovery rate of 0.05 in a later analysis. V-gene and J-gene trimming of TCR beta chains was associated with a missense DCLRE1C variant in a later genetic analysis, and the association was replicated in an independent cohort. The classifier was reported to diagnose cytomegalovirus status with high specificity and sensitivity in both the original cohort and the validation cohort. According to a later analysis, parvovirus B19, influenza, CMV and Epstein-Barr virus appeared linked to several top co-occurrence clusters. The authors suggested that the approach could potentially be generalized to other disease states and immunological phenotypes. Roughly uniform sequencing depth across donors was assumed in presence/absence analyses, although this assumption may not hold. Some IMGT-functional V segments, including TRBV6-2 and TRBV6-3, could not be distinguished by the 87-base-pair reads and were therefore excluded. A later analysis found that most CMV-associated TCR beta chains appeared HLA-restricted, with HLA associations seemingly driven largely by CMV exposure. According to a later genetic analysis, donors in an Asian-associated ancestry cluster had fewer N-insertions in productive TCRs than the approximately 650-donor mean. HLA typing was unavailable for some donors at each locus, so association tests used only the typed subset. In a later analysis, TCR association rates were found to vary across HLA loci, with the most associated TCRs seen for DRB1 alleles and the fewest for HLA-C alleles. The sequencing pipeline was judged likely to have produced a cluster of highly shared sequence variants as a technical artifact. In an earlier analysis of 450 to 750 of the donors, most TCR beta V segments appeared in productive rearrangements about 87% or about 30% of the time, broadly matching IMGT annotations. Across donors, most TCR sequences were observed very rarely, whereas some public TCRs were present in many individuals. The only immune exposure information available for the cohort was CMV serostatus. In this cohort, only TCR beta chains were sequenced, and detectable features were limited by the absence of alpha or paired-chain data. Assigning TCR associations to individual alleles was difficult when HLA alleles, especially DR and DQ, strongly co-occurred. In a later analysis, HLA-associated TCR beta chains were found to be more clonally expanded and to have lower generation probabilities than equally common non-associated chains. A total of 150 or so TCR beta chains were listed by the study as associated with cytomegalovirus.

The sample consisted of PBMCs. Recombination joined TRBV9 with TRBJ2-5; 10 central nucleotides agree with TRBD1. The source of this sequence is a man in his forties in good health and CMV-seronegative. The DNA reads TGTGCCAGCAGCGTATCGACAGGGGGCGCACAAGAGACCCAGTACTTC. This translates into CASSVSTGGAQETQYF.